This TCR beta chain was documented in a study of T cells in Graves' hyperthyroidism and ophthalmopathy. Ophthalmopathy cases scored 3 or more on the Clinical Activity Score and 4 or more on NOSPECS grade, with duration below 3 months. The source of the PBMCs was 9.5 to 10 ml of fresh peripheral blood. V lost 5 bases and J 9 bases, leaving 21 bases between the germline ends. Germline V gene data show CDR1 as SGHRS and CDR2 as YFSETQ. CDR3 length: 15 amino acids. TCR beta CDR3 regions were amplified from RNA transcripts. The TCR CDR3 first-round RT-PCR relied on the HTBI primer set. One entry per CDR3 protein results from TCRdb running MiXCR on the multiplex PCR reads. The sample contains hundreds of thousands of distinct CDR3 sequences, about 13% of which appear only once.

The receptor was derived from a woman aged 40 to 50 with Graves' ophthalmopathy. The chain carries TRBV5-1 and TRBJ2-1; D may be TRBD1 or TRBD2 (5 bases each). Input material: blood. As DNA, the CDR3 is TGCGCCAGCAGACAAGGTGAGAGGGGATCGGGTGAGCAGTTCTTC. This translates into CASRQGERGSGEQFF.